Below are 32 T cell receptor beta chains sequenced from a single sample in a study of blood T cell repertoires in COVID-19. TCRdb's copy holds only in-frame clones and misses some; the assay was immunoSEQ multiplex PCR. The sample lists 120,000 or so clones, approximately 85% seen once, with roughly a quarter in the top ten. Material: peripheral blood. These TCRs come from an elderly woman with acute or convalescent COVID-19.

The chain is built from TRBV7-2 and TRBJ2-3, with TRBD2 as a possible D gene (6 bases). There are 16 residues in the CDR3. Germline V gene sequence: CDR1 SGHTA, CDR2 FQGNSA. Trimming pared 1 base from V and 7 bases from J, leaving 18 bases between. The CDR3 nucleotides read TGTGCCAGCAGCTTAGGAGCGGGTGGCGAGGGATATACGCAGTATTTT. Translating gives CASSLGAGGEGYTQYF.

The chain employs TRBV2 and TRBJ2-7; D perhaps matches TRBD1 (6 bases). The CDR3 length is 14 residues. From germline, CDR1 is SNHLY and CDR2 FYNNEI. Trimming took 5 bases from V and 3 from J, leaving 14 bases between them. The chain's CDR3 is CASSWDTNYYEQYV. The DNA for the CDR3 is TGTGCCAGCAGTTGGGACACGAACTACTACGAGCAGTACGTC.

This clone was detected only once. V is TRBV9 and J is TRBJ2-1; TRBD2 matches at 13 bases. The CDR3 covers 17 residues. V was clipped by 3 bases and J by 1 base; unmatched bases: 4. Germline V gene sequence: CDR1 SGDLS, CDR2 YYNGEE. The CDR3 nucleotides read TGTGCCAGCAGCGCTAGGGGACTAGCGGGGTCCTACAATGAGCAGTTCTTC. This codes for CASSARGLAGSYNEQFF.

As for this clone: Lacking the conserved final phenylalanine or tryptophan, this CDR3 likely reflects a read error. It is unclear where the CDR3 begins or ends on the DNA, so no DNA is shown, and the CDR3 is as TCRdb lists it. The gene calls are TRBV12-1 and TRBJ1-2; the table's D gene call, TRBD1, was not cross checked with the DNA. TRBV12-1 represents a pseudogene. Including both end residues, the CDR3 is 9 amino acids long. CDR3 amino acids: CASSFEAGL.

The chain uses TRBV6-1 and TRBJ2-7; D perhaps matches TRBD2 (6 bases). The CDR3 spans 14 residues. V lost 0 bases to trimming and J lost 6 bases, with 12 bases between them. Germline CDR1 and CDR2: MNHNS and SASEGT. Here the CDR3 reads CASSEAWRESEQYV. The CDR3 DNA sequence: TGTGCCAGCAGTGAAGCGTGGAGGGAGAGCGAGCAGTACGTC.

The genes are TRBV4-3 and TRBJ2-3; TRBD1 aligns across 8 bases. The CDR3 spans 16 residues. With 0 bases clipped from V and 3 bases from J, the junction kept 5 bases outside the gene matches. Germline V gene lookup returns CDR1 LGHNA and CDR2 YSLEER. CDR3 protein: CASSQDITGGTDTQYF. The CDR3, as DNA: TGCGCCAGCAGCCAAGATATAACAGGGGGTACAGATACGCAGTATTTT.

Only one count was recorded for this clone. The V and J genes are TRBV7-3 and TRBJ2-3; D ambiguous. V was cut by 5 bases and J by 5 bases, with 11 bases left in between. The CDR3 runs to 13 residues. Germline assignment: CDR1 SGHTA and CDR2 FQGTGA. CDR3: CASSATRVDTQYF. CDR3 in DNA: TGTGCCAGCAGCGCCACACGGGTAGATACGCAGTATTTT. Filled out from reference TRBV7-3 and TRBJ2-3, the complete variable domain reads GAGVSQTPSNKVTEKGKYVELRCDPISGHTALYWYRQSLGQGPEFLIYFQGTGAADDSGLPNDRFFAVRPEGSVSTLKIQRTERGDSAVYLCASSATRVDTQYFGPGTRLTVL.

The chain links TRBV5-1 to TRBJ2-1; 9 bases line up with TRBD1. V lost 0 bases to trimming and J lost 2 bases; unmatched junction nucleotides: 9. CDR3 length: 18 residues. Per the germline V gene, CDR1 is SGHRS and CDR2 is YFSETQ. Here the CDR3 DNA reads TGCGCCAGCAGCTTGGTCTCGAGTGGGACAGGGCCCTACAATGAGCAGTTCTTC. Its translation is CASSLVSSGTGPYNEQFF.

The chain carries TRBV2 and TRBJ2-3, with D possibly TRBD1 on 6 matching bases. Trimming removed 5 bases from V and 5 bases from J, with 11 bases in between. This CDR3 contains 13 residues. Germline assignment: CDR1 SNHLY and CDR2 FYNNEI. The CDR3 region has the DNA TGTGCCAGCAGTCTGAACAGGGAAGATACGCAGTATTTT. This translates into CASSLNREDTQYF. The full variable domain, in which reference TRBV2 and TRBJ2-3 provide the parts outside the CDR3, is EPEVTQTPSHQVTQMGQEVILRCVPISNHLYFYWYRQILGQKVEFLVSFYNNEISEKSEIFDDQFSVERPDGSNFTLKIRSTKLEDSAMYFCASSLNREDTQYFGPGTRLTVL.

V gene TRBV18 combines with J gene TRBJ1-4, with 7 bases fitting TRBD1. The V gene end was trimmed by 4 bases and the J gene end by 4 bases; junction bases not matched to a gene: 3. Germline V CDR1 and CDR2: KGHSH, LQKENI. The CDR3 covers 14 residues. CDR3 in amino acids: CASSQTGVNEKLFF. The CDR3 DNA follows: TGTGCCAGCTCACAAACAGGGGTTAATGAAAAACTGTTTTTT. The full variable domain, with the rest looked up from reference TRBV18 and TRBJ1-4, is NAGVMQNPRHLVRRRGQEARLRCSPMKGHSHVYWYRQLPEEGLKFMVYLQKENIIDESGMPKERFSAEFPKEGPSILRIQQVVRGDSAAYFCASSQTGVNEKLFFGSGTQLSVL.

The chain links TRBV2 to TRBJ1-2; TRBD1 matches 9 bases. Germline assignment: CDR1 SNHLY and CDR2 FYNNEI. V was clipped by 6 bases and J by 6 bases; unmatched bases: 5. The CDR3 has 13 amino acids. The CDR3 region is CASRGTGLNGYTF. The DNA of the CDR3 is TGTGCCAGCAGGGGGACAGGGTTAAATGGCTACACCTTC.

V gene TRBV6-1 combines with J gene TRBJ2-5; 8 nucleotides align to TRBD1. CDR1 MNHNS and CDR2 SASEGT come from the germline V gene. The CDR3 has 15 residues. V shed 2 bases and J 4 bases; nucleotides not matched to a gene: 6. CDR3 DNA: TGTGCCAGCAGTGAAATGTATGGACAGGGAGAGACCCAGTACTTC. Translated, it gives CASSEMYGQGETQYF.

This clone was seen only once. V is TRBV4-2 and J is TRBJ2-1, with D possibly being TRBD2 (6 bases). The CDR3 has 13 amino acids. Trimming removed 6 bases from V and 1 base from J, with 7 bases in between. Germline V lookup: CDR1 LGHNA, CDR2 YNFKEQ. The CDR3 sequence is CASSRGSYNEQFF. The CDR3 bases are TGTGCCAGCAGTCGGGGGTCCTACAATGAGCAGTTCTTC.

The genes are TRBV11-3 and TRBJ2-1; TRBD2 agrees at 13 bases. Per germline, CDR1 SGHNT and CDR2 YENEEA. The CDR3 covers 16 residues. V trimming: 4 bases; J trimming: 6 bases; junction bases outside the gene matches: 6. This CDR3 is CASSSVTSGGINEQFF. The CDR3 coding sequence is TGTGCCAGCAGCTCTGTGACTAGCGGGGGGATCAATGAGCAGTTCTTC.

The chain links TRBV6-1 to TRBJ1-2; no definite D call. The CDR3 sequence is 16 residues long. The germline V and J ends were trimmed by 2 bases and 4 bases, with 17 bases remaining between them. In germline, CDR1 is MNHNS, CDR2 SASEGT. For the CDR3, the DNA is TGTGCCAGCAGTGAACCTTCCTCCGGTACTGTCTATGGCTACACCTTC. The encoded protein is CASSEPSSGTVYGYTF.

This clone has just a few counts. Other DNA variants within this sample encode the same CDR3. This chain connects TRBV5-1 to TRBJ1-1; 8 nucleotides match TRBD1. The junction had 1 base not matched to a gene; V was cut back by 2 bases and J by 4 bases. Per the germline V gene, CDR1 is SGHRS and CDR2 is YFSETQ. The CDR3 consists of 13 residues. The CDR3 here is CASSLQGGTEAFF. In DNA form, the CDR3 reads TGCGCCAGCAGCTTACAGGGGGGCACTGAAGCTTTCTTT.

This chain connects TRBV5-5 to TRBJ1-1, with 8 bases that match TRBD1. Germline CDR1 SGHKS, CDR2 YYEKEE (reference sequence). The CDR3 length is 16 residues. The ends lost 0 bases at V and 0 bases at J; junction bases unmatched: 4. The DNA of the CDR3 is TGTGCCAGCAGCTTGGCAGGGGGCCTAATGAACACTGAAGCTTTCTTT. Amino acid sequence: CASSLAGGLMNTEAFF.

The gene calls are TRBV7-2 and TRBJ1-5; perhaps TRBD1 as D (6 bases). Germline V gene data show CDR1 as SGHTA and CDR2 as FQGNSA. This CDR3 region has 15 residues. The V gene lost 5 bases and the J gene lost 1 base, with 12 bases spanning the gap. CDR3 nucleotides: TGTGCCAGCAGCGTACAGGGAACAAGCAATCAGCCCCAGCATTTT. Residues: CASSVQGTSNQPQHF.

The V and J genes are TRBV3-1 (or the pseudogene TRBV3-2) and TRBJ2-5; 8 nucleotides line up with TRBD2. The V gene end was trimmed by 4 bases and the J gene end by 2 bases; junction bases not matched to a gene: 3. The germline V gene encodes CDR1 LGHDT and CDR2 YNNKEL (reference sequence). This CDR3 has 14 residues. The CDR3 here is CASSLAGGQETQYF. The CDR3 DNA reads TGTGCCAGCAGCCTCGCGGGGGGACAAGAGACCCAGTACTTC.

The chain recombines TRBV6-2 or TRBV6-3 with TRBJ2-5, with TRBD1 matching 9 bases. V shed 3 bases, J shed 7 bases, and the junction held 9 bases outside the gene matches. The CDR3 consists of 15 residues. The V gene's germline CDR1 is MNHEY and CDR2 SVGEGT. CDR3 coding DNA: TGTGCCAGCAGTTATTTACAGGGGGCAGGTGGGACCCAGTACTTC. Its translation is CASSYLQGAGGTQYF.

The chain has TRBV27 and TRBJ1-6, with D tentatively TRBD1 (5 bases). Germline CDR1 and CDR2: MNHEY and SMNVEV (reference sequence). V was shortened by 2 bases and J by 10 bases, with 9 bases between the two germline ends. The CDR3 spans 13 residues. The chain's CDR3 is CASSLGQGSPLHF. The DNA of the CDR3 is TGTGCCAGCAGTTTAGGGCAGGGATCACCCCTCCACTTT.

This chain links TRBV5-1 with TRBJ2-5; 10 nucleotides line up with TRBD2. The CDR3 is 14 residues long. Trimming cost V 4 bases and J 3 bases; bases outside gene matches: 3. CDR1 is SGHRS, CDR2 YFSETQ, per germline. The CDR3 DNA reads TGCGCCAGCAGCGAGCGGGGGGGCAAAGAGACCCAGTACTTC. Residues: CASSERGGKETQYF.

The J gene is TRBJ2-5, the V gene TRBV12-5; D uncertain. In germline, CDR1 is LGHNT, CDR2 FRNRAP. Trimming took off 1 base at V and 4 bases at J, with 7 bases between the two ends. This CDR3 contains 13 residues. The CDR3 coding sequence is TGTGCTAGTGGTTTGGGACTCGGAGAGACCCAGTACTTC. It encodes CASGLGLGETQYF.

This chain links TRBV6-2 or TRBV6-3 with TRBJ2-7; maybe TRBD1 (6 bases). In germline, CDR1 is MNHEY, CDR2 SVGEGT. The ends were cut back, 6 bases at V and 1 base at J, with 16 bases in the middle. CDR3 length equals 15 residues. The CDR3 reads CASSPRGPNSYEQYF. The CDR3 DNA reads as TGTGCCAGCAGCCCCAGGGGCCCTAATTCCTACGAGCAGTACTTC.

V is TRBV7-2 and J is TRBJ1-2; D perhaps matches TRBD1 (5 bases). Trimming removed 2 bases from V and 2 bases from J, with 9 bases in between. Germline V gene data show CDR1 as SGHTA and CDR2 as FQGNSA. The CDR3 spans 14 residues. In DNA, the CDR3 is TGTGCCAGCAGCTTAACGCAGGGAAACTATGGCTACACCTTC. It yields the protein CASSLTQGNYGYTF.

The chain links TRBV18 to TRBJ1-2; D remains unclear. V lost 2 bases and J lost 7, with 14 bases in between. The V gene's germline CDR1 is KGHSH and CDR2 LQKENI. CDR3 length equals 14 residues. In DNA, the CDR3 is TGTGCCAGCTCACCAGGCCGCTCCGAGGGTGGCTACACCTTC. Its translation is CASSPGRSEGGYTF.

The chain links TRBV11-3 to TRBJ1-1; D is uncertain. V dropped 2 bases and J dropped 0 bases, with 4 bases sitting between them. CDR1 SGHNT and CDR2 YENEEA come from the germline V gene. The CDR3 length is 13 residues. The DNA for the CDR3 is TGTGCCAGCAGCTTATACATGAACACTGAAGCTTTCTTT. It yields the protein CASSLYMNTEAFF.

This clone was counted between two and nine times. In nucleotides, the CDR3 is TGCGCCAGCAGCTTGGTTGTTTCGGGGGATAATTCACCCCTCCACTTT. This gives the protein CASSLVVSGDNSPLHF. The chain joins TRBV5-1 to TRBJ1-6; maybe TRBD1 (5 bases). Germline V lookup: CDR1 SGHRS, CDR2 YFSETQ. This CDR3 spans 16 amino acids. Trimming stripped 0 bases from V and 5 bases from J, with 12 bases between.

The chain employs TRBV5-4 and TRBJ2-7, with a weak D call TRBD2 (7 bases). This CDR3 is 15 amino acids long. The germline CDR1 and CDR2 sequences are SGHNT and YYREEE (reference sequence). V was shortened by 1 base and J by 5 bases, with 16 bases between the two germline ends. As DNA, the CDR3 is TGTGCCAGCAGCTTGAGGGGGGGGCGTACCCACGAGCAGTACGTC. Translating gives CASSLRGGRTHEQYV.

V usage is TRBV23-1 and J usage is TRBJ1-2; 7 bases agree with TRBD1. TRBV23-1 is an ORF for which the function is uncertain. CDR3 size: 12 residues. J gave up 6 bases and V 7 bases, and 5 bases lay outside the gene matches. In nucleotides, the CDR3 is TGCGCCAGCAATCGTAGGGGGCATGGCTACACCTTC. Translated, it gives CASNRRGHGYTF.

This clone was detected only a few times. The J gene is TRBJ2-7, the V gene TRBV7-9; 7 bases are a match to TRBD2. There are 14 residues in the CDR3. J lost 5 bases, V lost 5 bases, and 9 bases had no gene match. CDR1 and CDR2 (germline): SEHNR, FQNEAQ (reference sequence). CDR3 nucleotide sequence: TGTGCCAGCAGCCCCAGACTAGCTCGCGACGAGCAGTACTTC. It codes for CASSPRLARDEQYF. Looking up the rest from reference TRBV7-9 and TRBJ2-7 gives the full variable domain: DTGVSQNPRHKITKRGQNVTFRCDPISEHNRLYWYRQTLGQGPEFLTYFQNEAQLEKSRLLSDRFSAERPKGSFSTLEIQRTEQGDSAMYLCASSPRLARDEQYFGPGTRLTVT.

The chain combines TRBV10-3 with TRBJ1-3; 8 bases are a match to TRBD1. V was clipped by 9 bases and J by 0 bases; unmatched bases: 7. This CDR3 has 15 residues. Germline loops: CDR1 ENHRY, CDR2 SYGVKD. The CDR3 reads CAMRQGSTSGNTIYF. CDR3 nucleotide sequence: TGTGCCATGCGACAGGGGAGCACCTCTGGAAACACCATATATTTT.